This T cell receptor (beta chain) came from a study of cytomegalovirus exposure and HLA in healthy donors. Only a few counts were recorded for this clone. PCR involved 60 Vbeta and 13 Jbeta primers. The repertoire was sequenced with immunoSEQ multiplex PCR; TCRdb's copy has only in-frame clones and lacks some. The data hold over 100,000 clones, with around 84% observed a single time. The sequence came from a man aged 30-40 years in good health and CMV-seropositive. Sequenced sample: PBMCs.

The CDR3: CASSQGGIEAFF. CDR3 bases: TGTGCCAGCAGCCAGGGGGGAATTGAGGCTTTCTTT. The rearrangement joins TRBV7-9 to TRBJ1-1; 7 bases are a match to TRBD1. Germline V CDR1 and CDR2: SEHNR, FQNEAQ (reference sequence). This CDR3 has 12 residues. V dropped 5 bases and J dropped 11; count of bases not matched to a gene: 8.